These 11 T cell receptor beta chains share one sample of origin, sequenced in a study of cytomegalovirus exposure and HLA in healthy donors. The study ran its PCR with 60 Vbeta and 13 Jbeta primers. TCRdb keeps only in-frame clones here, not all; method: immunoSEQ multiplex PCR. The sample has approximately 200,000 clones, 70% to 80% seen once. The sequenced sample consisted of PBMCs. Receptors were obtained from a girl between 10 and 17 years old in good health and CMV-seropositive.

The V and J genes are TRBV7-2 and TRBJ2-3; the D gene is possibly TRBD1 (5 bases). Germline lookup yields CDR1 SGHTA and CDR2 FQGNSA. This CDR3 contains 14 residues. Trimming took off 1 base at V and 4 bases at J, with 9 bases between the two ends. The chain's CDR3 is CASSLDRWADTQYF. CDR3 DNA: TGTGCCAGCAGCTTAGACAGGTGGGCAGATACGCAGTATTTT.

About this clone itself: At one end the junction does not follow the germline gene, possibly because of a read error. This rearrangement joins TRBV29-1 to TRBJ1-2; D unresolved. CDR3 length: 13 amino acids. Germline CDR1 SQVTM, CDR2 ANQGSEA. In DNA form, the CDR3 reads TGCAGCGTTGAAGCGGGAGGGTCCTATGGCTGCACCTTC. Translating gives CSVEAGGSYGCTF.

The CDR3 DNA reads TGCGCCAGCAGCCAAGAAAGGGGTCCGAATGAAAAACTGTTTTTT. Translation: CASSQERGPNEKLFF. The rearrangement uses TRBV4-3 and TRBJ1-4, with D possibly matching TRBD1 (5 bases). This CDR3 is 15 amino acids long. The V end lost 0 bases, the J end lost 5 bases, and 10 bases lay between the germline ends. Germline loops: CDR1 LGHNA, CDR2 YSLEER.

In its sample, this clone was seen once. The germline gene is not matched at one end of the junction; a read error may be the cause. This sequence joins TRBV10-3 and TRBJ2-7; 9 nucleotides align to TRBD1. The CDR3 is 14 amino acids. Germline CDR1 and CDR2: ENHRY and SYGVKD. CDR3 DNA sequence: TGTGCCGTCAGGGACAGGGAGTCGGGACTCGAGCAGTACTTC. This sequence encodes CAVRDRESGLEQYF.

In this sample, this clone turned up once. This specimen includes other DNA sequences encoding the same CDR3. The chain links TRBV2 to TRBJ2-3; 7 bases align to TRBD2. V shed 4 bases, J shed 2 bases, and the junction held 9 bases outside the gene matches. The CDR3 consists of 16 residues. CDR1 is SNHLY and CDR2 is FYNNEI in the germline V gene. This CDR3 reads CASSAWGGELTDTQYF. The CDR3 DNA follows: TGTGCCAGCAGTGCTTGGGGGGGGGAGCTCACAGATACGCAGTATTTT.

V usage is TRBV13 and J usage is TRBJ1-4, with D tentatively TRBD1 (5 bases). CDR1 PRHDT and CDR2 FYEKMQ come from the germline V gene (reference sequence). The CDR3 is 15 amino acids. Trimming shortened V by 5 bases and J by 4 bases, and 14 bases separated the two germline ends. CDR3 region: CASSLQTELNEKLFF. CDR3 in DNA: TGTGCCAGCAGCCTGCAGACAGAACTTAATGAAAAACTGTTTTTT.

The chain is built from TRBV2 and TRBJ1-3; maybe TRBD1 (6 bases). V dropped 1 base and J dropped 2 bases, with 9 bases sitting between them. The CDR3 covers 15 residues. Germline values: CDR1 SNHLY, CDR2 FYNNEI. The CDR3, as DNA: TGTGCCAGCAGTGAAGAGGGGGGGGCTGGAAACACCATATATTTT. This translates into CASSEEGGAGNTIYF.

This clone is a singleton in its sample. This rearrangement joins TRBV5-1 to TRBJ2-7, with a tentative D call TRBD1 (7 bases). Germline V lookup: CDR1 SGHRS, CDR2 YFSETQ. The CDR3 extends over 14 amino acids. Trimming shortened V by 1 base and J by 5 bases, and 13 bases separated the two germline ends. The chain's CDR3 is CASSLRRGVDEQYF. CDR3 bases: TGCGCCAGCAGCTTGCGCAGGGGGGTGGACGAGCAGTACTTC. Filled out from reference TRBV5-1 and TRBJ2-7, the complete variable domain reads KAGVTQTPRYLIKTRGQQVTLSCSPISGHRSVSWYQQTPGQGLQFLFEYFSETQRNKGNFPGRFSGRQFSNSRSEMNVSTLELGDSALYLCASSLRRGVDEQYFGPGTRLTVT.

The rearrangement uses TRBV27 and TRBJ2-7; 10 bases map to TRBD1. Per germline, CDR1 MNHEY and CDR2 SMNVEV (reference sequence). The trim removed 3 bases at V and 5 bases at J, leaving 10 bases unmatched. The CDR3 has 16 residues. This CDR3 is CASSFDRSGQGNEQYF. The CDR3 DNA follows: TGTGCCAGCAGTTTTGACCGGTCGGGACAGGGGAACGAGCAGTACTTC.

The chain is built from TRBV7-9 and TRBJ1-6; tentative D call: TRBD1 (6 bases). Germline lookup yields CDR1 SEHNR and CDR2 FQNEAQ (reference sequence). Trimming shortened V by 1 base and J by 7 bases, and 8 bases separated the two germline ends. The CDR3 totals 14 residues. CDR3 in amino acids: CASSLGGGNSPLHF. The CDR3, as DNA: TGTGCCAGCAGCTTAGGGGGGGGCAATTCACCCCTCCACTTT.

The V and J genes are TRBV14 and TRBJ1-2; D not resolved. Trimming removed 3 bases from V and 2 bases from J, with 4 bases in between. CDR1 is SGHDN, CDR2 FVKESK, per germline. The CDR3 has 12 amino acids. The CDR3 DNA reads as TGTGCCAGCAGCCACGAGAACTATGGCTACACCTTC. It encodes CASSHENYGYTF.